This T cell receptor beta chain was observed in a study of CD8+ T cells in alopecia areata (dated by TCRdb to about 2018). Context from the whole study: Treated patients were enrolled in an open-label pilot trial of oral tofacitinib, 5 to 10 mg twice daily, for moderate-to-severe alopecia areata. Tofacitinib-treated patients had biopsies at baseline and at 4 and 24 weeks of treatment, with a later scalp biopsy in several patients. RNA was extracted with the PAXgene miRNA kit for fixed scalp, the miRNeasy kit for PBMCs, and the RNeasy kit for mouse skin. Amplification of TCRbeta CDR3 regions was done by immunoSEQ multiplex PCR using 35 Vbeta forward primers and 13 Jbeta reverse primers. Scalp tissue and sorted CD4+ and CD8+ peripheral blood T cells from patchy and totalis/universalis alopecia areata patients and from healthy controls were covered by human TCRbeta sequencing. Tofacitinib was administered for 6 to 18 months, and 6 months of follow-up off drug were then conducted to assess delayed response and recurrence. Clonality in the scalp was compared among normal scalp (n=4), patchy alopecia areata scalp (n=8), and alopecia totalis/universalis scalp (n=8). The study used high-throughput TCRbeta sequencing to examine T cell clonal expansion in alopecia areata, in both the C3H/HeJ mouse model and human patients.

Peripheral blood and lesional scalp punch biopsies were obtained from patients with alopecia areata. PBMCs were isolated by density centrifugation and stained for CD3, CD4 and CD8, after which CD4+ and CD8+ T cells were sorted on a FACSAria. Note on this clone: What this receptor recognizes is not known. No per-base quality is available; no much larger clone lies one base away.

The library relied on the immunoSEQ multiplex PCR assay. For TCR sequencing, RNA was extracted from every sample and reverse transcribed into cDNA to serve as template. SuperScript III was used to make first-strand cDNA, primed with a 2:1 mix of oligo-dT and random hexamers. A synthetic immune receptor repertoire was used to gauge amplification bias, and whatever bias remained was removed computationally. Under the source paper's analysis protocol: Raw reads were preprocessed to remove errors, and CDR3 was defined according to IMGT conventions as the region from the conserved cysteine to phenylalanine. Clonality was computed as 1 minus the Shannon entropy, with the entropy normalized by log2 of the number of productive unique TCRs. Scalp TCRbeta sequences were cross-referenced with sorted blood CD4 and CD8 repertoires so that the CD4 or CD8 identity of scalp clones could be inferred. TCRdb stores this immuneACCESS table with in-frame sequences only. Part of the clones is absent; in the studies checked, under half of the shortfall reflects unresolved V genes, and no reason is known for the rest. The V and J calls and the clone size are those of that table, but D and trimming were determined from the DNA. The sample table lists roughly 120,000 clones, roughly two fifths of them with a count of one. The leading ten clones occupy over 3% of the sample.

Including cysteine and phenylalanine, the CDR3 has 14 amino acids. Only the CDR3 part of the read is kept: 42 bases, read in frame from the first base. CDR1 and CDR2, per the germline V gene, are SGHRS and YFSETQ. Between the V and J ends, shortened by 0 bases and 3 bases respectively, the junction contains 9 bases. Summary of the overall study and its limitations: Compared with mice, TCR sequences shared between patients were less clear, possibly partly because of HLA diversity across the patient population. Unlike mouse skin, which is dominated by gammadelta T cells, normal human skin has resident alphabeta T cells that are also sequenced, and this complicates analysis of the scalp TCR repertoire. Compared with normal scalp, lesional scalp had higher clonality and more expanded CD8+ clones, particularly in alopecia totalis/universalis, a pattern that suggests antigenic drive.

The sequence joins TRBV5-1 to TRBJ2-5; a tentative D match to TRBD1 spans 6 bases. The source material was CD4+ T cells sorted from blood. The origin of this receptor is a human donor with alopecia areata. In nucleotides, the sequence is TGCGCCAGCAGCTTGGGGACAGAGAAAGAGACCCAGTACTTC. Translated, this is CASSLGTEKETQYF.